The 21 T cell receptor beta chains reported below all come from one sample, sequenced in a study of T cell repertoires in cytomegalovirus infection. One entry per CDR3 protein, called by TCRdb with MiXCR from the reads. The sample gives a few hundred thousand distinct CDR3 sequences, 18% of which show up once; approximately 10% is in the top ten. Sequencing was carried out using PBMCs. These TCRs come from a human donor in good health (CMV status not recorded). Some clones in this sample may be carry-over from other donors' samples.

This clonotype was picked up many times. As DNA, the CDR3 is TGTGCCAGCAGTGGGGCTCGTTTTGGGACACCCACCTCCTTAGCGTACTTC. It is translated as CASSGARFGTPTSLAYF. The chain combines TRBV12-3 or TRBV12-4 with TRBJ2-4; the D gene is possibly TRBD1 (6 bases). The V and J ends lost 5 bases and 15 bases respectively, with 32 bases between them. The CDR3 consists of 17 residues.

This clonotype was picked up many times. For the CDR3, the DNA is TGTGCCAGCAGCCTCGGACTAGCGGGAGGGTTGAACAATGAGCAGTTCTTC. The encoded protein is CASSLGLAGGLNNEQFF. The V gene is TRBV7-6, the J gene TRBJ2-1; 15 nucleotides line up with TRBD2. The J segment lost 5 bases and the V segment lost 5 bases, leaving 7 bases of the junction unmatched. CDR1 SGHVS and CDR2 FNYEAQ come from the germline V gene. There are 17 residues in the CDR3.

The chain has TRBV2 and TRBJ1-1; 7 bases match TRBD1. The CDR3 extends over 14 amino acids. CDR1 and CDR2 from the germline V gene are SNHLY and FYNNEI. The junction had 14 bases not matched to a gene; V was cut back by 10 bases and J by 6 bases. CDR3 amino acids: CATKQGRTGAEAFF. The CDR3 DNA reads as TGTGCCACTAAACAGGGGCGAACCGGCGCTGAAGCTTTCTTT.

This clonotype was seen a few times. The V call is TRBV28, the J call TRBJ2-7; D might be TRBD1 (5 bases). The CDR3 consists of 13 residues. Germline V gene sequence: CDR1 MDHEN, CDR2 SYDVKM. The V and J ends lost 7 bases and 2 bases respectively, with 12 bases between them. CDR3 sequence (DNA): TGTGCCAGCACCCCCGCAGGGACCTACGAGCAGTACTTC. This codes for CASTPAGTYEQYF.

The rearrangement joins TRBV12-3 or TRBV12-4 to TRBJ1-2; 7 positions match TRBD1. The CDR3 loop spans 13 amino acids. V lost 5 bases, J lost 7 bases, and 7 bases stayed unmatched. DNA of the CDR3: TGTGCCAGCAGTCTCAGGGGGAATCCTGGCTACACCTTC. Encoded protein: CASSLRGNPGYTF.

This clonotype was counted many times. This chain joins TRBV7-2 and TRBJ2-3, with 13 bases aligning to TRBD2. Germline CDR1 reads SGHTA; CDR2 reads FQGNSA. V was pared by 3 bases and J by 2 bases, with 8 bases of the junction left unmatched. This CDR3 is built from 18 residues. The CDR3 bases are TGTGCCAGCAGCTTGGGACTAGCGGGATCCCTAAACACAGATACGCAGTATTTT. Translating gives CASSLGLAGSLNTDTQYF.

V is TRBV20-1 and J is TRBJ2-5, with D hard to call. Trimming removed 5 bases from V and 1 base from J, with 11 bases in between. There are 13 residues in the CDR3. Per germline, CDR1 DFQATT and CDR2 SNEGSKA (reference sequence). This chain's CDR3 is CSAGSMIQETQYF. CDR3 DNA: TGCAGTGCTGGATCCATGATCCAAGAGACCCAGTACTTC.

This clonotype appeared many times. This chain joins TRBV12-3 or TRBV12-4 and TRBJ1-1; TRBD1 matches 7 bases. The CDR3 length is 13 residues. Losses at the gene ends were 4 bases for V and 1 base for J; bases not matched to a gene: 0. CDR3 in amino acids: CASSWDRNTEAFF. The CDR3 DNA reads as TGTGCCAGCAGTTGGGACAGGAACACTGAAGCTTTCTTT.

As concerns this clonotype: This sequence may be a read error, since a much larger clone differs from it by one base. V usage is TRBV6-2 or TRBV6-3 and J usage is TRBJ2-2, with 8 nucleotides matching TRBD2. The CDR3 runs 16 residues. Losses at the gene ends were 10 bases for V and 6 bases for J; bases not matched to a gene: 16. Germline values: CDR1 MNHEY, CDR2 SVGEGT. The CDR3 loop is CATHRSGTINAGELFF. DNA of the CDR3: TGTGCCACTCACCGTAGCGGGACTATAAACGCCGGGGAGCTGTTTTTT.

The genes are TRBV19 and TRBJ2-7; D may be TRBD1 or TRBD2 (5 bases each). The germline V gene encodes CDR1 LNHDA and CDR2 SQIVND (reference sequence). V lost 6 bases and J lost 4, with 16 bases in between. CDR3 size: 14 residues. CDR3 nucleotide sequence: TGTGCCAGTAGCCCCATTGGGGGTGAGTACGAGCAGTACTTC. Residues: CASSPIGGEYEQYF.

This clonotype was detected a few times. The V gene is TRBV5-1, the J gene TRBJ1-1; D may be TRBD1 (5 bases). V lost 3 bases and J 5 bases, leaving 11 bases between the germline ends. CDR1 is SGHRS and CDR2 is YFSETQ in the germline V gene. The CDR3 is 13 residues long. Here the CDR3 reads CASSSRGLTEAFF. CDR3 in DNA: TGCGCCAGCAGCTCGAGGGGCCTTACTGAAGCTTTCTTT.

This clonotype was seen a few times. The chain couples TRBV7-2 to TRBJ1-1; TRBD1 matches 8 bases. V shed 5 bases and J 3 bases; nucleotides not matched to a gene: 8. This CDR3 comprises 15 residues. The germline CDR1 and CDR2 sequences are SGHTA and FQGNSA. CDR3 loop: CASSAQQGGYTEAFF. The CDR3 bases are TGTGCCAGCAGCGCCCAACAGGGGGGTTACACTGAAGCTTTCTTT.

This clonotype was detected a few times. The chain has TRBV3-1 and TRBJ2-1; D is unclear. The V gene's germline CDR1 is LGHDT and CDR2 YNNKEL (reference sequence). The ends were cut back, 4 bases at V and 2 bases at J, with 6 bases in the middle. CDR3 length equals 13 residues. CDR3 amino acids: CASSPYPYNEQFF. The CDR3 DNA follows: TGTGCCAGCAGCCCGTACCCCTACAATGAGCAGTTCTTC.

The chain links TRBV6-5 to TRBJ1-2; 8 nucleotides align to TRBD1. This CDR3 has 14 residues. In germline, CDR1 is MNHEY, CDR2 SVGAGI. V lost 3 bases, J lost 4 bases, and 4 bases stayed unmatched. The CDR3 loop is CASSYTGGSYGYTF. The CDR3 coding sequence is TGTGCCAGCAGTTATACAGGGGGATCCTATGGCTACACCTTC.

The V call is TRBV20-1, the J call TRBJ2-1; 7 bases match TRBD2. With 5 bases clipped from V and 10 bases from J, the junction kept 17 bases outside the gene matches. Germline V gene sequence: CDR1 DFQATT, CDR2 SNEGSKA (reference sequence). This CDR3 has 15 residues. The CDR3: CSAPTLTGGVKEQFF. The CDR3 DNA reads as TGCAGTGCTCCCACATTGACGGGAGGAGTCAAGGAGCAGTTCTTC.

This clonotype occurred many times. The V call is TRBV6-5, the J call TRBJ2-1; 13 bases are a match to TRBD2. Looked up from germline, CDR1 is MNHEY and CDR2 is SVGAGI. CDR3 length: 16 residues. The V gene end was trimmed by 5 bases and the J gene end by 4 bases; junction bases not matched to a gene: 5. The CDR3 reads CASSAGTSGIYNEQFF. The CDR3 DNA is TGTGCCAGCAGTGCTGGGACTAGCGGGATTTACAATGAGCAGTTCTTC.

This clonotype was observed many times. The chain combines TRBV12-3 or TRBV12-4 with TRBJ2-7; TRBD2 matches 10 bases. With V trimmed by 7 bases and J by 6 bases, 9 bases remained unmatched. The CDR3 length is 14 residues. The CDR3 is CASTASGRASEQYF. The CDR3, as DNA: TGTGCCAGCACCGCGAGCGGGAGGGCTAGCGAGCAGTACTTC.

This clonotype came up a few times. The CDR3 bases are TGTGCCAGCAGCTCTATATATGGCAGGGTGTTGGAAAAACTGTTTTTT. Its translation: CASSSIYGRVLEKLFF. The chain uses TRBV7-9 and TRBJ1-4, with D possibly being TRBD1 (5 bases). CDR3 length: 16 residues. Per germline, CDR1 SEHNR and CDR2 FQNEAQ (reference sequence). V was shortened by 4 bases and J by 8 bases, with 20 bases between the two germline ends.

This clonotype was counted a few times. The chain joins TRBV7-6 to TRBJ2-1; no clear D. The ends were cut back, 1 base at V and 8 bases at J, with 9 bases in the middle. The CDR3 length is 13 residues. CDR1 is SGHVS and CDR2 is FNYEAQ in the germline V gene. In DNA form, the CDR3 reads TGTGCCAGCAGCTTAGTAGGCTATGATGAGCAGTTCTTC. Translation gives CASSLVGYDEQFF.

The chain couples TRBV5-3 to TRBJ2-3; D not certain. TRBV5-3 is placed among ORFs of uncertain function. The V gene lost 8 bases and the J gene lost 2 bases, with 18 bases spanning the gap. CDR3 size: 15 residues. The CDR3 sequence is CASSEAMPVTDTQYF. The CDR3 DNA reads as TGTGCCAGCAGCGAAGCGATGCCGGTCACAGATACGCAGTATTTT.

The table lists this clonotype with many counts. V usage is TRBV7-8 and J usage is TRBJ2-1; unclear D gene. The germline gives CDR1 SGHVS, CDR2 FQNEAQ. This CDR3 is built from 11 residues. Trimming stripped 5 bases from V and 7 bases from J, with 6 bases between. The CDR3 here is CASSPWNEQFF. CDR3 nucleotide sequence: TGTGCCAGCAGCCCATGGAATGAGCAGTTCTTC.